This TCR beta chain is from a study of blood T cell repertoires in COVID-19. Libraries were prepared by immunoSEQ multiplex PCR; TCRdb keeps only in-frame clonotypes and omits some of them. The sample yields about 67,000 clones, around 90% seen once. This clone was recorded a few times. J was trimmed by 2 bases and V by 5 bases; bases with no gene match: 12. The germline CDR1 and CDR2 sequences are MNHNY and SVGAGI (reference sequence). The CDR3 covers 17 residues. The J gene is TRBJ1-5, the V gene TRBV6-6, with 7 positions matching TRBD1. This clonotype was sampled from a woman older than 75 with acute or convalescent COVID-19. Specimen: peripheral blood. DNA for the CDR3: TGTGCCAGCAGTCAAAGTAGTAGACAGGGCCGCAATCAGCCCCAGCATTTT. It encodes CASSQSSRQGRNQPQHF.